This T cell receptor beta chain is from a study of spatial heterogeneity in lung cancer. Every TCR cDNA molecule carried a tag that served as a unique molecular identifier. TCRdb independently ran MiXCR on the 5' RACE reads; one entry per CDR3 protein. The profile shows 40,000 to 45,000 distinct CDR3 sequences, almost 7% of them singletons. This CDR3 spans 13 amino acids. The ends were cut back, 5 bases at V and 10 bases at J, with 12 bases in the middle. Time point: sample taken at primary tumor resection. Without sorting, whole RNA was sequenced from tumor, nontumor lung or frozen PBMC. In this sample, this clonotype turned up many times.

This specimen was PBMCs, taken at surgery. The receptor's source is a female donor with early-stage non-small cell lung cancer. This chain links TRBV12-3 or TRBV12-4 with TRBJ1-6; tentative D call: TRBD1 (5 bases). The CDR3: CASSRGGDSPLHF. In DNA, the CDR3 is TGTGCCAGCAGTCGCGGGGGGGACTCACCCCTCCACTTT.